The 16 T cell receptor beta chains in this list originate from one sample, sequenced in a study of CD8 T cells in ankylosing spondylitis. TCRdb re-called the 5' RACE reads with MiXCR, one entry per CDR3 protein. Among 380,000 or so distinct CDR3 sequences listed, approximately 22% were seen once. Sequencing was performed on blood, either unsorted or a sorted T cell fraction (not recorded which). The receptors shown here come from a male donor with ankylosing spondylitis or in good health (not recorded which).

V gene TRBV6-1 combines with J gene TRBJ1-5, with TRBD1 as a possible D gene (6 bases). Germline CDR1 and CDR2: MNHNS and SASEGT. V gave up 6 bases and J gave up 7 bases, with 16 bases separating them. The CDR3 has 14 residues. The CDR3 DNA sequence: TGTGCCAGCAGCCAGAGGGGGTCCTGGCAGCCCCAGCATTTT. This gives the protein CASSQRGSWQPQHF.

This clonotype was observed a few times. This chain uses TRBV6-1 with TRBJ2-1; 13 bases agree with TRBD2. The CDR3 is 16 amino acids. V lost 5 bases and J lost 8; bases outside the gene matches: 9. The V gene's germline CDR1 is MNHNS and CDR2 SASEGT. CDR3 residues: CASSPTETSGGHEQFF. As DNA, the CDR3 is TGTGCCAGCAGTCCAACCGAGACTAGCGGGGGGCATGAGCAGTTCTTC.

This chain connects TRBV12-3 or TRBV12-4 to TRBJ2-7; no clear D gene. With 1 base removed from V and 1 base from J, the gap between germline ends came to 8 bases. This CDR3 contains 14 residues. CDR3 nucleotides: TGTGCCAGCAGTTTAGGATTCACTTCCTACGAGCAGTACTTC. It translates to CASSLGFTSYEQYF.

In its sample, this clonotype was seen a few times. The rearrangement links TRBV12-3 or TRBV12-4 to TRBJ2-7; D is possibly TRBD2 (7 bases). V lost 2 bases and J 5 bases, leaving 16 bases between the germline ends. The CDR3 loop spans 15 amino acids. CDR3: CASSLFGRGRDEQYF. As DNA, the CDR3 is TGTGCCAGCAGTTTATTCGGGCGGGGGCGCGACGAGCAGTACTTC.

The chain recombines TRBV11-2 with TRBJ2-7, with unresolved D. CDR1 and CDR2 from the germline V gene are SGHAT and FQNNGV. The CDR3 extends over 13 amino acids. Deletions cut 5 bases from V and 2 bases from J, with 10 bases between. Here the CDR3 reads CASSGPNTYEQYF. DNA for the CDR3: TGTGCCAGCAGCGGACCAAATACCTACGAGCAGTACTTC.

This clonotype was counted only a few times. The CDR3 nucleotides read TGTGCCAGCAGTCCCACCCGAGGAAGCTATGGCTACACCTTC. It specifies CASSPTRGSYGYTF. V gene TRBV12-3 or TRBV12-4 combines with J gene TRBJ1-2; no clear D gene. The V gene lost 5 bases and the J gene lost 4 bases, with 14 bases spanning the gap. This CDR3 comprises 14 residues.

This chain uses TRBV12-3 or TRBV12-4 with TRBJ1-1, with unresolved D. V was cut by 2 bases and J by 6 bases, with 13 bases left in between. The CDR3 is 14 residues long. The chain's CDR3 is CASSLIVRAAEAFF. The CDR3 coding sequence is TGTGCCAGCAGTTTAATCGTTAGGGCGGCTGAAGCTTTCTTT.

This clonotype was seen a few times. The V call is TRBV7-2, the J call TRBJ2-3; 10 nucleotides align to TRBD2. The CDR3 sequence is 16 residues long. CDR1 and CDR2 from the germline V gene are SGHTA and FQGNSA. The V and J ends lost 0 bases and 5 bases, in that order; junction bases with no gene match: 5. Here the CDR3 reads CASSLALAGEIDTQYF. CDR3 nucleotide sequence: TGTGCCAGCAGCTTAGCGCTAGCGGGGGAAATAGATACGCAGTATTTT.

This clonotype has a handful of counts. The chain links TRBV7-9 to TRBJ2-2, with D possibly matching TRBD2 (6 bases). The CDR3 is 16 amino acids. The V gene's germline CDR1 is SEHNR and CDR2 FQNEAQ (reference sequence). The V end lost 1 base, the J end lost 3 bases, and 12 bases lay between the germline ends. CDR3 residues: CASSLGVTGDTGELFF. The CDR3 DNA sequence: TGTGCCAGCAGCTTAGGAGTAACGGGGGACACCGGGGAGCTGTTTTTT.

This rearrangement joins TRBV15 to TRBJ2-2; possible D gene TRBD2, 6 bases. Germline CDR1 is LNHNV and CDR2 is YYDKDF (reference sequence). CDR3 length: 16 residues. V was shortened by 1 base and J by 1 base, with 10 bases between the two germline ends. The CDR3: CATSRVSGVNTGELFF. DNA of the CDR3: TGTGCCACCAGCAGAGTGTCGGGGGTGAACACCGGGGAGCTGTTTTTT.

This rearrangement joins TRBV7-9 to TRBJ2-1; no clear D gene. This CDR3 is 12 amino acids long. Germline CDR1 SEHNR, CDR2 FQNEAQ (reference sequence). V was cut by 4 bases and J by 6 bases, with 7 bases left in between. In nucleotides, the CDR3 is TGTGCCAGCAGCTCGCACGGCAATGAGCAGTTCTTC. It is translated as CASSSHGNEQFF.

The chain employs TRBV7-3 and TRBJ2-1, with 8 positions matching TRBD2. CDR3 length: 13 residues. Germline assignment: CDR1 SGHTA and CDR2 FQGTGA. The V and J ends lost 8 bases and 8 bases, in that order; junction bases with no gene match: 8. The CDR3 sequence: CASGAGGVDEQFF. As DNA, the CDR3 is TGTGCCAGCGGGGCGGGGGGCGTGGATGAGCAGTTCTTC.

This chain joins TRBV4-2 and TRBJ2-3, with a tentative D call TRBD2 (5 bases). This CDR3 region has 13 residues. V lost 4 bases and J 4 bases, leaving 9 bases between the germline ends. Germline V gene sequence: CDR1 LGHNA, CDR2 YNFKEQ. The CDR3 bases are TGTGCCAGCAGCCCGCCTAGCCCAGATACGCAGTATTTT. Translated: CASSPPSPDTQYF.

V is TRBV4-1 and J is TRBJ1-1; no clear D. The V and J ends lost 1 base and 0 bases respectively, with 6 bases between them. Germline assignment: CDR1 MGHRA and CDR2 YSYEKL. There are 14 residues in the CDR3. CDR3 nucleotides: TGCGCCAGCAGCCAAGTAACCATGAACACTGAAGCTTTCTTT. Its protein product is CASSQVTMNTEAFF.

This clonotype was detected a few times. The rearrangement joins TRBV9 to TRBJ2-5, with 7 bases identical to TRBD2. CDR1 and CDR2 from the germline V gene are SGDLS and YYNGEE. There are 15 residues in the CDR3. Losses at the gene ends were 0 bases for V and 2 bases for J; bases not matched to a gene: 4. The CDR3 region has the DNA TGTGCCAGCAGCGTAGAAGCTAGCGGTCAAGAGACCCAGTACTTC. It codes for CASSVEASGQETQYF.

The chain combines TRBV15 with TRBJ1-2; 7 bases line up with TRBD1. Germline loops: CDR1 LNHNV, CDR2 YYDKDF (reference sequence). J lost 8 bases, V lost 8 bases, and 11 bases had no gene match. The length of the CDR3 is 13 residues. CDR3 nucleotide sequence: TGTGCCACCGAGCCCGTCACAGGGGAAGGCTACACCTTC. Translated, it gives CATEPVTGEGYTF.